The rows below give T cell receptor beta chains drawn from one sample of a study of blood T cell repertoires in COVID-19. Clones were read by immunoSEQ multiplex PCR, and TCRdb kept only the in-frame ones, dropping some. The sample holds a few hundred thousand clones, 85% seen once. The specimen was peripheral blood. The receptors shown here come from a man aged 40-50 years with acute or convalescent COVID-19. The CDR3 runs from the conserved cysteine through the conserved F or W. Each record gives: J gene, V gene, D gene, clone size, CDR3 protein, CDR3 DNA. D genes are given only for firm matches. Clone size is not always given. Where it is, it says once, few, many or a class for expanded clones.

J gene: TRBJ1-4; V gene: TRBV6-5; D gene: TRBD1; clone size: .; CDR3 protein: CASNTGDGANEKLFF; CDR3 DNA: TGTGCCAGCAATACAGGGGATGGAGCTAATGAAAAACTGTTTTTT
J gene: TRBJ1-1; V gene: TRBV6-5; D gene: TRBD1; clone size: .; CDR3 protein: CASSRWTGASTEAFF; CDR3 DNA: TGTGCCAGCAGTCGTTGGACAGGGGCGTCCACTGAAGCTTTCTTT
J gene: TRBJ2-7; V gene: TRBV11-2; D gene: TRBD1; clone size: .; CDR3 protein: CASSLTSRDRSLGQYF; CDR3 DNA: TGTGCCAGCAGCCTAACCTCCCGGGACAGAAGTCTCGGGCAGTACTTC
J gene: TRBJ1-2; V gene: TRBV7-7; D gene: .; clone size: .; CDR3 protein: CASSPPGGYTF; CDR3 DNA: TGTGCCAGCAGCCCTCCCGGGGGCTACACCTTC
J gene: TRBJ1-1; V gene: TRBV9; D gene: .; clone size: .; CDR3 protein: CASSDSPMNTEAFF; CDR3 DNA: TGTGCCAGCAGCGACAGTCCTATGAACACTGAAGCTTTCTTT
J gene: TRBJ1-3; V gene: TRBV5-1; D gene: .; clone size: .; CDR3 protein: CASSSALGESGNTIYF; CDR3 DNA: TGCGCCAGCAGCTCGGCCCTTGGAGAATCTGGAAACACCATATATTTT
J gene: TRBJ2-5; V gene: TRBV5-4; D gene: TRBD2; clone size: .; CDR3 protein: CASSLKSGGQETQYF; CDR3 DNA: TGTGCCAGCAGCTTGAAAAGCGGGGGCCAAGAGACCCAGTACTTC
J gene: TRBJ1-1; V gene: TRBV29-1; D gene: .; clone size: .; CDR3 protein: CSCRRSGNTEAFF; CDR3 DNA: TGCAGCTGTCGTCGTTCAGGAAACACTGAAGCTTTCTTT
J gene: TRBJ1-1; V gene: TRBV7-9; D gene: .; clone size: .; CDR3 protein: CASSLGQAYTEAFF; CDR3 DNA: TGTGCCAGCAGCTTAGGACAGGCCTACACTGAAGCTTTCTTT
J gene: TRBJ1-1; V gene: TRBV27; D gene: .; clone size: .; CDR3 protein: CASNNRGGSGTEAFF; CDR3 DNA: TGTGCCAGCAACAACCGCGGGGGCTCGGGCACTGAAGCTTTCTTT
J gene: TRBJ1-2; V gene: TRBV24-1; D gene: .; clone size: .; CDR3 protein: CATSEQGSSGYTF; CDR3 DNA: TGTGCCACCAGTGAGCAGGGATCGTCTGGCTACACCTTC
J gene: TRBJ2-2; V gene: TRBV4-2; D gene: TRBD1; clone size: .; CDR3 protein: CASSQGGQGVVTGELFF; CDR3 DNA: TGTGCCAGCAGCCAAGGCGGACAGGGGGTCGTCACCGGGGAGCTGTTTTTT
J gene: TRBJ1-6; V gene: TRBV9; D gene: .; clone size: .; CDR3 protein: CASSSRLGSGNSPLHF; CDR3 DNA: TGTGCCAGCAGCTCGCGACTCGGGTCAGGGAATTCACCCCTCCACTTT
J gene: TRBJ2-2; V gene: TRBV19; D gene: TRBD1; clone size: .; CDR3 protein: CASSIDGTGGYPNTGELFF; CDR3 DNA: TGTGCCAGTAGTATAGACGGGACAGGGGGCTATCCGAACACCGGGGAGCTGTTTTTT
J gene: TRBJ1-2; V gene: TRBV21-1; D gene: .; clone size: .; CDR3 protein: CASSKAGQGYGYTF; CDR3 DNA: TGTGCCAGCAGCAAAGCTGGACAGGGATATGGCTACACCTTC
J gene: TRBJ2-1; V gene: TRBV28; D gene: TRBD1; clone size: .; CDR3 protein: CASSRGQGAGEQFF; CDR3 DNA: TGTGCCAGCAGTCGGGGACAGGGGGCCGGTGAGCAGTTCTTC
J gene: TRBJ2-7; V gene: TRBV11-3; D gene: .; clone size: .; CDR3 protein: CASSLGGPGTYEQYF; CDR3 DNA: TGTGCCAGCAGCTTAGGAGGTCCGGGGACCTACGAGCAGTACTTC
J gene: TRBJ1-3; V gene: TRBV24-1; D gene: TRBD1; clone size: .; CDR3 protein: CATSVNFGGQGQGTIYF; CDR3 DNA: TGTGCCACCAGTGTTAATTTCGGGGGACAGGGCCAGGGCACCATATATTTT
J gene: TRBJ2-2; V gene: TRBV9; D gene: TRBD2; clone size: .; CDR3 protein: CASSVGGSLYTGELFF; CDR3 DNA: TGTGCCAGCAGCGTAGGCGGGAGTCTTTACACCGGGGAGCTGTTTTTT
J gene: TRBJ2-3; V gene: TRBV9; D gene: .; clone size: .; CDR3 protein: CASSVGGYNTDTQYF; CDR3 DNA: TGTGCCAGCAGCGTAGGAGGCTACAACACAGATACGCAGTATTTT
J gene: TRBJ2-2; V gene: TRBV5-6; D gene: TRBD1; clone size: .; CDR3 protein: CASSYRGLGTGELFF; CDR3 DNA: TGTGCCAGCAGCTACAGGGGTTTGGGCACCGGGGAGCTGTTTTTT
J gene: TRBJ2-7; V gene: TRBV7-9; D gene: .; clone size: .; CDR3 protein: CASSLFSSYEQYF; CDR3 DNA: TGTGCCAGCAGCCTATTCTCCTCCTACGAGCAGTACTTC
J gene: TRBJ1-1; V gene: TRBV28; D gene: TRBD1; clone size: once; CDR3 protein: CASSPDRDYMNTEAFF; CDR3 DNA: TGTGCCAGCAGCCCGGACAGGGATTATATGAACACTGAAGCTTTCTTT
J gene: TRBJ2-5; V gene: TRBV7-7; D gene: TRBD1; clone size: .; CDR3 protein: CASSFTNRGEKTQYF; CDR3 DNA: TGTGCCAGCAGCTTCACGAACAGGGGCGAGAAGACCCAGTACTTC
J gene: TRBJ1-1; V gene: TRBV9; D gene: TRBD1; clone size: .; CDR3 protein: CASSGTGPNTEAFF; CDR3 DNA: TGTGCCAGCAGCGGGACAGGGCCGAACACTGAAGCTTTCTTT
J gene: TRBJ2-5; V gene: TRBV11-3; D gene: .; clone size: .; CDR3 protein: CASSLGGTTGLWTQYF; CDR3 DNA: TGTGCCAGCAGCTTAGGGGGCACTACCGGCTTGTGGACCCAGTACTTC
J gene: TRBJ1-2; V gene: TRBV7-2; D gene: .; clone size: .; CDR3 protein: CASSLVQGGDGYTF; CDR3 DNA: TGTGCCAGCAGCCTAGTACAGGGAGGGGATGGCTACACCTTC
J gene: TRBJ1-5; V gene: TRBV3-1/TRBV3-2; D gene: .; clone size: .; CDR3 protein: CASSQRGQVEPQHF; CDR3 DNA: TGTGCCAGCAGCCAAAGGGGTCAGGTGGAGCCCCAGCATTTT
J gene: TRBJ1-1; V gene: TRBV28; D gene: .; clone size: .; CDR3 protein: CASSLGGNTEAFF; CDR3 DNA: TGTGCCAGCAGTTTGGGGGGGAACACTGAAGCTTTCTTT
J gene: TRBJ2-2; V gene: TRBV6-1; D gene: .; clone size: .; CDR3 protein: CASSETASNTGELFF; CDR3 DNA: TGTGCCAGCAGTGAGACAGCCTCGAACACCGGGGAGCTGTTTTTT
J gene: TRBJ1-2; V gene: TRBV7-9; D gene: TRBD1; clone size: .; CDR3 protein: CASSSTGTGAYGYTF; CDR3 DNA: TGTGCCAGCAGCTCGACCGGGACAGGGGCCTATGGCTACACCTTC
J gene: TRBJ1-2; V gene: TRBV5-4; D gene: TRBD1; clone size: .; CDR3 protein: CASSFNRGGDYGYTF; CDR3 DNA: TGTGCCAGCAGCTTTAACAGGGGTGGGGACTATGGCTACACCTTC
J gene: TRBJ2-5; V gene: TRBV5-6; D gene: .; clone size: .; CDR3 protein: CASSLEPYETQYF; CDR3 DNA: TGTGCCAGCAGCTTGGAGCCTTATGAGACCCAGTACTTC
J gene: TRBJ1-2; V gene: TRBV9; D gene: .; clone size: few; CDR3 protein: CASSVGPSREGYTF; CDR3 DNA: TGTGCCAGCAGCGTAGGCCCCTCCCGGGAAGGCTACACCTTC
J gene: TRBJ2-4; V gene: TRBV28; D gene: TRBD2; clone size: .; CDR3 protein: CASSFVYHGGGETLAKNIQYF; CDR3 DNA: TGTGCCAGCAGTTTCGTTTACCACGGCGGGGGAGAAACATTAGCCAAAAACATTCAGTACTTC
J gene: TRBJ1-1; V gene: TRBV14; D gene: .; clone size: once; CDR3 protein: CASSPWSLLGDTEAFF; CDR3 DNA: TGTGCCAGCAGCCCATGGAGCCTCCTCGGGGACACTGAAGCTTTCTTT
J gene: TRBJ1-2; V gene: TRBV18; D gene: .; clone size: .; CDR3 protein: CASSQQAGSNYGYTF; CDR3 DNA: TGTGCCAGCTCACAGCAGGCCGGAAGCAACTATGGCTACACCTTC
J gene: TRBJ2-1; V gene: TRBV30; D gene: TRBD2; clone size: .; CDR3 protein: CAWRPGGNEQFF; CDR3 DNA: TGTGCCTGGAGACCGGGGGGCAATGAGCAGTTCTTC
J gene: TRBJ2-1; V gene: TRBV7-9; D gene: .; clone size: .; CDR3 protein: CASSARGAATDEQFF; CDR3 DNA: TGTGCCAGCAGCGCCCGGGGGGCCGCTACGGATGAGCAGTTCTTC
J gene: TRBJ2-5; V gene: TRBV12-3/TRBV12-4; D gene: .; clone size: .; CDR3 protein: CASSFDRKETQYF; CDR3 DNA: TGTGCCAGCAGCTTTGACAGGAAAGAGACCCAGTACTTC
J gene: TRBJ2-1; V gene: TRBV7-2; D gene: .; clone size: once; CDR3 protein: CASSSRQSSYNEQFF; CDR3 DNA: TGTGCCAGCAGCTCAAGACAGAGCTCCTACAATGAGCAGTTCTTC
J gene: TRBJ1-1; V gene: TRBV11-3; D gene: .; clone size: .; CDR3 protein: CASSPGGDLNTEAFF; CDR3 DNA: TGTGCCAGCAGCCCCGGGGGGGACTTAAACACTGAAGCTTTCTTT
J gene: TRBJ2-2; V gene: TRBV7-9; D gene: TRBD1; clone size: .; CDR3 protein: CASSRISGTGNTGELFF; CDR3 DNA: TGTGCCAGCAGCCGTATTTCCGGGACAGGGAACACCGGGGAGCTGTTTTTT
J gene: TRBJ2-1; V gene: TRBV2; D gene: TRBD1; clone size: .; CDR3 protein: CASSEMGTGWSYNEQFF; CDR3 DNA: TGTGCCAGCAGTGAAATGGGGACAGGGTGGTCCTACAATGAGCAGTTCTTC
J gene: TRBJ2-2; V gene: TRBV18; D gene: .; clone size: .; CDR3 protein: CASSPGQNTGELFF; CDR3 DNA: TGTGCCAGCTCACCAGGACAGAACACCGGGGAGCTGTTTTTT
J gene: TRBJ2-1; V gene: TRBV14; D gene: TRBD1; clone size: .; CDR3 protein: CASSQRGQPNEQFF; CDR3 DNA: TGTGCCAGCAGCCAGAGGGGACAGCCGAATGAGCAGTTCTTC
J gene: TRBJ2-7; V gene: TRBV28; D gene: .; clone size: .; CDR3 protein: CASSLYRGFPEQYF; CDR3 DNA: TGTGCCAGCAGCCTTTATAGGGGGTTTCCCGAGCAGTACTTC
J gene: TRBJ1-2; V gene: TRBV3-1/TRBV3-2; D gene: .; clone size: few; CDR3 protein: CASSQEAQGGRNGYTF; CDR3 DNA: TGTGCCAGCAGCCAAGAGGCGCAGGGAGGTCGGAATGGCTACACCTTC
J gene: TRBJ1-1; V gene: TRBV18; D gene: TRBD1; clone size: .; CDR3 protein: CASSLKGGSGEAFF; CDR3 DNA: TGTGCCAGCTCACTGAAAGGGGGCTCGGGTGAAGCTTTCTTT
J gene: TRBJ2-3; V gene: TRBV7-2; D gene: TRBD1; clone size: .; CDR3 protein: CASSVSGQGRDTQYF; CDR3 DNA: TGTGCCAGCAGCGTCTCGGGACAGGGTAGAGATACGCAGTATTTT
J gene: TRBJ1-1; V gene: TRBV3-1/TRBV3-2; D gene: .; clone size: .; CDR3 protein: CASSPEVADTEAFF; CDR3 DNA: TGTGCCAGCAGCCCTGAAGTAGCGGACACTGAAGCTTTCTTT
J gene: TRBJ2-5; V gene: TRBV6-5; D gene: .; clone size: .; CDR3 protein: CASRGEGTQYF; CDR3 DNA: TGTGCCAGCAGGGGCGAGGGGACCCAGTACTTC
J gene: TRBJ1-3; V gene: TRBV25-1; D gene: TRBD1; clone size: .; CDR3 protein: CASSGQQGTGNTIYF; CDR3 DNA: TGTGCCAGCAGTGGGCAACAGGGGACGGGAAACACCATATATTTT
J gene: TRBJ1-1; V gene: TRBV10-3; D gene: .; clone size: .; CDR3 protein: CAIRRTVNTEAFF; CDR3 DNA: TGTGCCATCAGGAGGACAGTGAACACTGAAGCTTTCTTT
J gene: TRBJ1-2; V gene: TRBV19; D gene: .; clone size: .; CDR3 protein: CASSIGVRSYGYTF; CDR3 DNA: TGTGCCAGTAGTATAGGGGTCCGGAGCTATGGCTACACCTTC
J gene: TRBJ1-3; V gene: TRBV5-1; D gene: .; clone size: .; CDR3 protein: CASSLESRGGNTIYF; CDR3 DNA: TGCGCCAGCAGCTTGGAGAGTAGGGGAGGAAACACCATATATTTT
J gene: TRBJ2-3; V gene: TRBV18; D gene: .; clone size: .; CDR3 protein: CASSPEGRGRVDTQYF; CDR3 DNA: TGTGCCAGCTCACCGGAAGGTCGGGGTAGGGTAGATACGCAGTATTTT
J gene: TRBJ2-1; V gene: TRBV6-5; D gene: TRBD1; clone size: once; CDR3 protein: CAGNRGSSYNEQFF; CDR3 DNA: TGTGCCGGGAACAGGGGTAGCTCCTACAATGAGCAGTTCTTC
J gene: TRBJ1-1; V gene: TRBV6-1; D gene: .; clone size: .; CDR3 protein: CASRNWSDTEAFF; CDR3 DNA: TGTGCCAGCAGGAATTGGAGTGACACTGAAGCTTTCTTT